The sequence of this TCR beta chain was determined in a study of T cells in narcolepsy. Clones were read by immunoSEQ multiplex PCR, and TCRdb kept only the in-frame ones, dropping some. Of about 22,000 clones listed, approximately 81% were seen once; the top ten hold around 4%. Trimming stripped 5 bases from V and 5 bases from J, with 15 bases between. The CDR3 extends over 14 amino acids. Per germline, CDR1 SGHNT and CDR2 YENEEA. The rearrangement links TRBV11-3 to TRBJ2-5; D is uncertain. Sample: memory (CD45RA-) CD4+ T cells from blood. The receptor was derived from a human donor in good health. The CDR3 protein is CASSTGLHIETQYF. CDR3 sequence (DNA): TGTGCCAGCAGCACCGGGCTCCACATTGAGACCCAGTACTTC.